This TCR beta chain is from a study of T cell repertoires in cytomegalovirus infection. As for the study in general: The public TCR beta signatures pointed to both CMV infection and matching HLA type.

With regard to this clonotype: Its specificity is not known.

The J segment lost 4 bases and the V segment lost 5 bases, leaving 2 bases of the junction unmatched. Germline V gene lookup returns CDR1 SGHVT and CDR2 SQSDAQ. The CDR3 runs 13 residues. TCRdb used MiXCR to reprocess the reads, holding one entry per CDR3 protein. The sample carries approximately 500,000 distinct CDR3 sequences, approximately 10% recorded once. Whole-study results and caveats: There were HLA-C-restricted CMV-specific TCR beta clonotypes dominating the ex vivo response. Totalled public TCR beta family frequency picked out people who carried CMV plus the relevant HLA.

V usage is TRBV7-4 and J usage is TRBJ2-7; 10 bases align to TRBD1. The source material was PBMCs. The clonotype originates from a human donor in good health (CMV status not recorded). Some clones in this sample may be carry-over from other donors' samples. CDR3 region: CASSDRGQYEQYF. The DNA of the CDR3 is TGTGCCAGCAGCGACAGGGGGCAATACGAGCAGTACTTC.